The 6 T cell receptor beta chains in this list originate from one sample, sequenced in a study of T cells in Graves' hyperthyroidism and ophthalmopathy. Regions amplified from RNA transcripts were the TCR beta CDR3 regions. An initial round of RT-PCR targeting the TCR CDR3 relied on the HTBI primer set. From the multiplex PCR reads, TCRdb called clonotypes with MiXCR, one entry per CDR3 protein. The sample carries 500,000 to 650,000 distinct CDR3 sequences, 46% recorded once. The specimen was peripheral blood or thyroid tissue (not recorded which). These receptor sequences come from an adult woman with Graves' disease, either hyperthyroidism or ophthalmopathy (not recorded which).

This clonotype came up many times. The rearrangement joins TRBV11-2 to TRBJ1-3; perhaps TRBD1 as D (6 bases). Germline values: CDR1 SGHAT, CDR2 FQNNGV. The germline V and J ends were trimmed by 6 bases and 2 bases, with 11 bases remaining between them. This CDR3 has 14 residues. CDR3 residues: CASSSGVTGNTIYF. CDR3 coding DNA: TGTGCCAGCAGTTCAGGGGTAACTGGAAACACCATATATTTT.

The chain links TRBV29-1 to TRBJ1-1; D ambiguous. V was clipped by 4 bases and J by 4 bases, with 13 bases between them. CDR1 and CDR2 from the germline V gene are SQVTM and ANQGSEA. CDR3 length: 13 amino acids. This CDR3 reads CSVVRPVGTEAFF. The CDR3 coding sequence is TGCAGCGTTGTCCGGCCCGTTGGCACTGAAGCTTTCTTT.

The rearrangement links TRBV5-4 to TRBJ2-3; either TRBD1 or TRBD2 may fit D (5 bases each). CDR1 and CDR2 (germline): SGHNT, YYREEE (reference sequence). The V end lost 0 bases, the J end lost 7 bases, and 9 bases lay between the germline ends. CDR3 length: 13 residues. CDR3 in amino acids: CASSLAGPNTQYF. DNA of the CDR3: TGTGCCAGCAGCTTGGCGGGGCCCAATACGCAGTATTTT.

The chain combines TRBV20-1 with TRBJ2-5, with D perhaps TRBD1 (5 bases). The ends were cut back, 5 bases at V and 2 bases at J, with 15 bases in the middle. The germline CDR1 and CDR2 sequences are DFQATT and SNEGSKA (reference sequence). CDR3 length equals 14 residues. Here the CDR3 reads CSASKGWEQETQYF. The CDR3 coding sequence is TGCAGTGCTTCGAAGGGGTGGGAACAAGAGACCCAGTACTTC.

This clonotype was seen ten or more times. This chain links TRBV5-1 with TRBJ2-7; D unresolved. V lost 4 bases to trimming and J lost 1 base, with 9 bases between them. The CDR3 consists of 13 residues. The germline V gene has CDR1 SGHRS and CDR2 YFSETQ. The CDR3 region has the DNA TGCGCCAGCAGCGGATTGGGGTCCTACGAGCAGTACTTC. Translated, it gives CASSGLGSYEQYF.

A remark on this clonotype: A junction end diverges from the germline sequence, so it may reflect a read error. The chain uses TRBV11-3 and TRBJ2-7; D call uncertain. CDR1 and CDR2 (germline): SGHNT, YENEEA. The CDR3 length is 12 residues. This CDR3 is CASSLVNSQAEF. CDR3 nucleotide sequence: TGTGCCAGCAGCTTAGTAAATTCTCAGGCGGAATTC.